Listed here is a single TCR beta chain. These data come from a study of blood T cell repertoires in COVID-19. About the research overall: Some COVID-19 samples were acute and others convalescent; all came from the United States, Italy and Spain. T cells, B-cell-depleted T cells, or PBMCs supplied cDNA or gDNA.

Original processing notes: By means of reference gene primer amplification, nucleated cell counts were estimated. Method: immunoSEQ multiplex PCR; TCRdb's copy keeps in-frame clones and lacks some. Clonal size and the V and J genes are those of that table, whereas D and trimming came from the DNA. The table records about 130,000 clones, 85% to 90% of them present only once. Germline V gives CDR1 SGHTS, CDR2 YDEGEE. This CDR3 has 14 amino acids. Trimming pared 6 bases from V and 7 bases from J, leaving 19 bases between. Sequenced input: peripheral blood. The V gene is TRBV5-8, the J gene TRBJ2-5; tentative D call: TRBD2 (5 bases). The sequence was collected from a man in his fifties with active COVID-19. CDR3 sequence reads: CASTNDYSDVTQYF. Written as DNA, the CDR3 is TGTGCCAGCACCAATGACTATTCGGATGTGACCCAGTACTTC. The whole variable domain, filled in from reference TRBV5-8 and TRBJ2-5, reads EAGVTQSPTHLIKTRGQQATLRCSPISGHTSVYWYQQALGLGLQFLLWYDEGEERNRGNFPPRFSGRQFPNYSSELNVNALELEDSALYLCASTNDYSDVTQYFGPGTRLLVL.